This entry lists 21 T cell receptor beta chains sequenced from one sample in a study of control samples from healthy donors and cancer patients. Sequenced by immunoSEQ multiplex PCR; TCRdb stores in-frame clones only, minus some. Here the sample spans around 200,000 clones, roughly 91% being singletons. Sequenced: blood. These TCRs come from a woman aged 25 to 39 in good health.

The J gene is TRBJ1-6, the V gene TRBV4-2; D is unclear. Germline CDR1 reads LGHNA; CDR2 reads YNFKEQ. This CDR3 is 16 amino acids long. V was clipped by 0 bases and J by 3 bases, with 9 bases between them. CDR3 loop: CASSQEVYSYNSPLHF. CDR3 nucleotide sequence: TGTGCCAGCAGCCAAGAGGTGTACAGCTATAATTCACCCCTCCACTTT.

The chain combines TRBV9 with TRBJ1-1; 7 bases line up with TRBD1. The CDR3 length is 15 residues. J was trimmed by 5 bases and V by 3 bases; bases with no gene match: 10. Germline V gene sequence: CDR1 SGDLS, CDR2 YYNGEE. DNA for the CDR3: TGTGCCAGCAGCGACTTAAACAGGGGCAGGACTGAAGCTTTCTTT. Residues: CASSDLNRGRTEAFF.

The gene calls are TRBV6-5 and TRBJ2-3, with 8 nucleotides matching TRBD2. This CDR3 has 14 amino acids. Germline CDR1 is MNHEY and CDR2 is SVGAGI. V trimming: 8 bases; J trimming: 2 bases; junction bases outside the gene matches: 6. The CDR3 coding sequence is TGTGCCAGCGTTGCGGGGGGTAACACAGATACGCAGTATTTT. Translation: CASVAGGNTDTQYF.

The CDR3 protein is CASSEARNQPQHF. The CDR3 bases are TGTGCCAGCAGTGAAGCTCGCAATCAGCCCCAGCATTTT. V gene TRBV6-1 combines with J gene TRBJ1-5; D is uncertain. This CDR3 is 13 amino acids long. Germline CDR1 MNHNS, CDR2 SASEGT. V shed 0 bases and J shed 2 bases, with 2 bases lying between them.

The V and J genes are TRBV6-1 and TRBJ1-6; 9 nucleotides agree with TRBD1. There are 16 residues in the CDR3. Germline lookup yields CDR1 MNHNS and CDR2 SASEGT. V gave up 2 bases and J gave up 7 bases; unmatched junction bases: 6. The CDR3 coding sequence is TGTGCCAGCAGTGAATTTTCGGGACAGGGAAATTCACCCCTCCACTTT. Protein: CASSEFSGQGNSPLHF.

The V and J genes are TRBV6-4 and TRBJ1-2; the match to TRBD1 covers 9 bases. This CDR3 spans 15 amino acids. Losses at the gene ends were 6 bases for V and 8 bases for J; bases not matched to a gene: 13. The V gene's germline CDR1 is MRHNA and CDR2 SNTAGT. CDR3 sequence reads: CASSPQSTGGAGYTF. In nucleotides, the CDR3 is TGTGCCAGCAGCCCTCAAAGTACAGGGGGCGCGGGCTACACCTTC.

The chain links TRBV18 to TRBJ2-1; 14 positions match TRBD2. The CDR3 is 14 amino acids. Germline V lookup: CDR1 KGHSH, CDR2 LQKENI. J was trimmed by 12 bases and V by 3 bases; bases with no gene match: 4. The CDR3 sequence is CASSPGLAGDAQFF. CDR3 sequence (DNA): TGTGCCAGCTCACCGGGACTAGCGGGGGATGCGCAGTTCTTC.

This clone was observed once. The CDR3 coding sequence is TGTGCCAGCAGCTTAAGCCAGAACACTGAAGCTTTCTTT. Protein: CASSLSQNTEAFF. This sequence joins TRBV7-2 and TRBJ1-1; D remains unclear. Germline CDR1 is SGHTA and CDR2 is FQGNSA. This CDR3 region has 13 residues. V dropped 2 bases and J dropped 1 base, with 5 bases sitting between them. Based on the CDR3 plus reference TRBV7-2 and TRBJ1-1, the full variable domain is GAGVSQSPSNKVTEKGKDVELRCDPISGHTALYWYRQSLGQGLEFLIYFQGNSAPDKSGLPSDRFSAERTGGSVSTLTIQRTQQEDSAVYLCASSLSQNTEAFFGQGTRLTVV.

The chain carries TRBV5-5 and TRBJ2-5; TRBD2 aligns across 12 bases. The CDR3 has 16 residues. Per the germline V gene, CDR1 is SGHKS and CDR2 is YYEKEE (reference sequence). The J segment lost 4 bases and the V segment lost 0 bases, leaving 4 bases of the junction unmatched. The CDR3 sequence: CASSLGLAGVGETQYF. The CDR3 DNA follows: TGTGCCAGCAGCTTGGGACTAGCGGGAGTTGGAGAGACCCAGTACTTC.

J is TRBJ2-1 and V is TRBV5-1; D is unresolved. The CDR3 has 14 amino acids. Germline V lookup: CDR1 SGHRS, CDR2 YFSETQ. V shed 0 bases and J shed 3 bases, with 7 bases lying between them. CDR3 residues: CASSLVPDYNEQFF. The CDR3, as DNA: TGCGCCAGCAGCTTGGTGCCAGACTACAATGAGCAGTTCTTC.

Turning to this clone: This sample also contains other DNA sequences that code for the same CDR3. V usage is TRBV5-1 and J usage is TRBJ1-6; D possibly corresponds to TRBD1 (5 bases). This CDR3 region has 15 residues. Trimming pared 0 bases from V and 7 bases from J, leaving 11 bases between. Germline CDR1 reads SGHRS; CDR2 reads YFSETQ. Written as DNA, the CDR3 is TGCGCCAGCAGCTTGGCCGGGGGTGGGAATTCACCCCTCCACTTT. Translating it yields CASSLAGGGNSPLHF.

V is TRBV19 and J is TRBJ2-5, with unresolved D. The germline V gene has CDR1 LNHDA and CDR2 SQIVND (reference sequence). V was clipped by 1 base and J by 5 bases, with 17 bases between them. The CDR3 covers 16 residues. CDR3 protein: CASSIVSSGVGETQYF. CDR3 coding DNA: TGTGCCAGTAGTATAGTGAGTAGTGGAGTCGGGGAGACCCAGTACTTC. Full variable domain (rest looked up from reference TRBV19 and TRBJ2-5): DGGITQSPKYLFRKEGQNVTLSCEQNLNHDAMYWYRQDPGQGLRLIYYSQIVNDFQKGDIAEGYSVSREKKESFPLTVTSAQKNPTAFYLCASSIVSSGVGETQYFGPGTRLLVL.

The chain's CDR3 is CASSVVGTSPEQFF. The DNA of the CDR3 is TGTGCCAGCAGCGTAGTCGGGACTAGTCCTGAGCAGTTCTTC. The chain uses TRBV9 and TRBJ2-1; TRBD2 agrees at 8 bases. CDR3 length: 14 residues. Germline V gene lookup returns CDR1 SGDLS and CDR2 YYNGEE. The trim removed 0 bases at V and 9 bases at J, leaving 5 bases unmatched.

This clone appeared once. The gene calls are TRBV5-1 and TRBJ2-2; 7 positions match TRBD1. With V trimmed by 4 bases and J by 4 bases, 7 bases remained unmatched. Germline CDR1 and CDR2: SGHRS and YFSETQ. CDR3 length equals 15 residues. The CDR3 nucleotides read TGCGCCAGCAGCGACGACAGGGTAGGCACCGGGGAGCTGTTTTTT. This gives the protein CASSDDRVGTGELFF.

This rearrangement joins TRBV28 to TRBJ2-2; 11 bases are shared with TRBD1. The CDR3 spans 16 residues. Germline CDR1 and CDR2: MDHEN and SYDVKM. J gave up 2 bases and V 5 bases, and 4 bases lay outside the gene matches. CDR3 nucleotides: TGTGCCAGCAGTGCGGGACAGGGGGGTAACACCGGGGAGCTGTTTTTT. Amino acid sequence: CASSAGQGGNTGELFF.

The chain's CDR3 is CASSEGRTGGQPQHF. The CDR3 nucleotides are TGTGCCAGCAGTGAAGGTCGGACAGGGGGTCAGCCCCAGCATTTT. The chain joins TRBV6-1 to TRBJ1-5, with TRBD1 matching over 10 bases. Germline values: CDR1 MNHNS, CDR2 SASEGT. The CDR3 sequence is 15 residues long. The J segment lost 6 bases and the V segment lost 1 base, leaving 3 bases of the junction unmatched.

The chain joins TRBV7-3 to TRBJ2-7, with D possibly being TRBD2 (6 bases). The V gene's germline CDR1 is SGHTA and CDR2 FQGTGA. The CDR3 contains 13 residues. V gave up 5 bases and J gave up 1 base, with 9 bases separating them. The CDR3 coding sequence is TGTGCCAGCAGCGTTCGGGAGTCCTACGAGCAGTACTTC. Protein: CASSVRESYEQYF.

The CDR3, as DNA: TGTGCCAGCAGTTTCCGGCTCTCGAAATACGAGCAGTACTTC. This sequence encodes CASSFRLSKYEQYF. The chain has TRBV28 and TRBJ2-7; no clear D. This CDR3 has 14 amino acids. V shed 3 bases and J shed 4 bases, with 13 bases lying between them. Germline-derived CDR1 and CDR2 are MDHEN and SYDVKM.

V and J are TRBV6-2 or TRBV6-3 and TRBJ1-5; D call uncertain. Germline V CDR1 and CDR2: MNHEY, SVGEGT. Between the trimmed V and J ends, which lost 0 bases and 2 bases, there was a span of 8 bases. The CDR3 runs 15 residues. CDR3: CASSYSGMGNQPQHF. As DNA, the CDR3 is TGTGCCAGCAGTTACTCCGGCATGGGCAATCAGCCCCAGCATTTT.

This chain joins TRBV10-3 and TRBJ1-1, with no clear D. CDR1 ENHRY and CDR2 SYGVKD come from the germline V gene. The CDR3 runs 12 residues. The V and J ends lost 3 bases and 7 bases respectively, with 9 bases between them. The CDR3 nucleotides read TGTGCCATCAGTGAAACAGACCTTGAAGCTTTCTTT. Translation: CAISETDLEAFF.

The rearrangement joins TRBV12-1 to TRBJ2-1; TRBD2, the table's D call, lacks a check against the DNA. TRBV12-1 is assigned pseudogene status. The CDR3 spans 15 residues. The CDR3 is CASSLGLAGVNEQFF. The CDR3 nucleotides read TGTGCCAGCAGCCTCGGACTAGCGGGAGTCAATGAGCAGTTCTTC.